A selection of T cell receptor beta chains follows, all from one sample in a study of HIV-infected patients and healthy controls. One entry per CDR3 protein results from TCRdb running MiXCR on the 5' RACE reads. Of around 11,000 distinct CDR3 sequences in the sample, roughly 10% were seen once. Sequencing used blood, obtained before antiretroviral therapy. Receptor source: an adult with HIV infection. Both conserved end residues are part of each CDR3. The order of the fields is J gene, clone size, V gene, D gene, CDR3 protein, CDR3 DNA. A D gene is named only where the DNA matches it firmly. Expanded clones get a size class; other rows say once, few or many, or leave the size out.

j_call: TRBJ2-5; clone_size: medium-sized; v_call: TRBV7-8; d_call: TRBD2; cdr3_aa: CASSLAASGGETQYF; cdr3_nt: TGTGCCAGCAGCTTAGCGGCCAGCGGGGGAGAGACCCAGTACTTC
j_call: TRBJ1-5; clone_size: many; v_call: TRBV9; d_call: -; cdr3_aa: CASSEGPASQPQHF; cdr3_nt: TGTGCCAGCAGCGAGGGACCTGCAAGTCAGCCCCAGCATTTT
j_call: TRBJ2-1; clone_size: many; v_call: TRBV4-2; d_call: -; cdr3_aa: CASSQDSPGTTYNEQFF; cdr3_nt: TGTGCCAGCAGCCAAGATTCCCCCGGGACGACCTACAATGAGCAGTTCTTC
j_call: TRBJ1-1; clone_size: few; v_call: TRBV11-1; d_call: -; cdr3_aa: CASSPRRNTEAFF; cdr3_nt: TGTGCCAGCAGCCCCCGCCGAAACACTGAAGCTTTCTTT
j_call: TRBJ1-6; clone_size: many; v_call: TRBV6-6; d_call: -; cdr3_aa: CASREQVFNSPLHF; cdr3_nt: TGTGCCAGCAGAGAACAGGTGTTTAATTCACCCCTCCACTTT
j_call: TRBJ2-7; clone_size: many; v_call: TRBV18; d_call: -; cdr3_aa: CASSPDRRSSYEQYF; cdr3_nt: TGTGCCAGCTCACCAGACAGGCGGAGCTCCTACGAGCAGTACTTC
j_call: TRBJ2-7; clone_size: many; v_call: TRBV2; d_call: -; cdr3_aa: CASNGVGSYEQYF; cdr3_nt: TGTGCCAGCAATGGGGTAGGCTCCTACGAGCAGTACTTC
j_call: TRBJ2-7; clone_size: many; v_call: TRBV4-3; d_call: -; cdr3_aa: CASSQGDGFYEQYF; cdr3_nt: TGCGCCAGCAGCCAAGGAGACGGTTTCTACGAGCAGTACTTC
j_call: TRBJ2-2; clone_size: many; v_call: TRBV7-9; d_call: -; cdr3_aa: CASSLAVQGNTGELFF; cdr3_nt: TGTGCCAGCAGCTTAGCAGTGCAGGGGAACACCGGGGAGCTGTTTTTT
j_call: TRBJ2-7; clone_size: many; v_call: TRBV7-9; d_call: TRBD1; cdr3_aa: CASSPDRAPYEQYF; cdr3_nt: TGTGCCAGCAGCCCCGACAGGGCGCCCTACGAGCAGTACTTC
j_call: TRBJ2-1; clone_size: -; v_call: TRBV29-1; d_call: TRBD2; cdr3_aa: CSVPLAVDNEQFF; cdr3_nt: TGCAGCGTCCCACTAGCGGTTGACAATGAGCAGTTCTTC
j_call: TRBJ2-1; clone_size: many; v_call: TRBV12-3/TRBV12-4; d_call: TRBD2; cdr3_aa: CASRRLAYSSYNEQFF; cdr3_nt: TGTGCCAGCAGACGACTAGCGTATAGCTCCTACAATGAGCAGTTCTTC
j_call: TRBJ2-3; clone_size: many; v_call: TRBV4-3; d_call: TRBD1; cdr3_aa: CASSQRTGSMGTDTQYF; cdr3_nt: TGCGCCAGCAGCCAAAGGACAGGGAGTATGGGCACAGATACGCAGTATTTT
j_call: TRBJ2-3; clone_size: many; v_call: TRBV3-1; d_call: TRBD2; cdr3_aa: CASSQYGGRAGVADTQYF; cdr3_nt: TGTGCCAGCAGCCAATACGGCGGGAGGGCCGGAGTAGCAGATACGCAGTATTTT
j_call: TRBJ2-3; clone_size: many; v_call: TRBV6-2/TRBV6-3; d_call: -; cdr3_aa: CASSYRSIRTDTQYF; cdr3_nt: TGTGCCAGCAGTTACAGGTCGATTCGGACAGATACGCAGTATTTT
j_call: TRBJ1-5; clone_size: many; v_call: TRBV6-2/TRBV6-3; d_call: -; cdr3_aa: CASSPGTFLNQPQHF; cdr3_nt: TGTGCCAGCAGTCCCGGGACATTTTTGAATCAGCCCCAGCATTTT
j_call: TRBJ2-3; clone_size: -; v_call: TRBV20-1; d_call: -; cdr3_aa: CSAQRVTGLDF; cdr3_nt: TGCAGTGCCCAGAGGGTAACGGGATTGGATTTT
j_call: TRBJ1-5; clone_size: medium-sized; v_call: TRBV5-5; d_call: TRBD1; cdr3_aa: CASSLAGGGDNQPQHF; cdr3_nt: TGTGCCAGCAGCTTGGCAGGGGGCGGTGACAATCAGCCCCAGCATTTT
j_call: TRBJ2-7; clone_size: many; v_call: TRBV6-5; d_call: TRBD2; cdr3_aa: CASSYGRDTSYEQYF; cdr3_nt: TGTGCCAGCAGTTACGGGAGGGATACGTCCTACGAGCAGTACTTC
j_call: TRBJ2-3; clone_size: many; v_call: TRBV5-1; d_call: TRBD1; cdr3_aa: CASSPEGQGVDTQYF; cdr3_nt: TGCGCCAGCAGCCCTGAGGGACAGGGGGTAGATACGCAGTATTTT
j_call: TRBJ2-4; clone_size: many; v_call: TRBV2; d_call: TRBD1; cdr3_aa: CASRGTGELAKNIQYF; cdr3_nt: TGTGCCAGCAGGGGGACAGGGGAACTAGCCAAAAACATTCAGTACTTC
j_call: TRBJ2-5; clone_size: few; v_call: TRBV6-4; d_call: -; cdr3_aa: CASSDMAGLSQETQYF; cdr3_nt: TGTGCCAGCAGTGACATGGCAGGGTTAAGCCAAGAGACCCAGTACTTC
j_call: TRBJ1-3; clone_size: many; v_call: TRBV6-5; d_call: TRBD1; cdr3_aa: CASSYDRGSNTIYF; cdr3_nt: TGTGCCAGCAGTTACGACAGGGGGTCAAACACCATATATTTT
j_call: TRBJ1-5; clone_size: -; v_call: TRBV12-3/TRBV12-4; d_call: TRBD1; cdr3_aa: CASSSGTGPYSNQPQHF; cdr3_nt: TGTGCCAGCAGCTCCGGGACAGGGCCATATAGCAATCAGCCCCAGCATTTT
j_call: TRBJ1-1; clone_size: -; v_call: TRBV7-2; d_call: -; cdr3_aa: CASSIQPGNTEAFF; cdr3_nt: TGTGCCAGCAGTATCCAACCGGGGAACACTGAAGCTTTCTTT
j_call: TRBJ2-3; clone_size: -; v_call: TRBV7-2; d_call: TRBD2; cdr3_aa: CASSLGPGGAGDTQYF; cdr3_nt: TGTGCCAGCAGCTTAGGGCCCGGGGGGGCCGGAGATACGCAGTATTTT
j_call: TRBJ1-1; clone_size: many; v_call: TRBV25-1; d_call: TRBD1; cdr3_aa: CATETGGLLTEAFF; cdr3_nt: TGTGCCACCGAGACAGGGGGCTTACTCACTGAAGCTTTCTTT